The source of this T cell receptor (beta chain) is a study of T cells in Graves' hyperthyroidism and ophthalmopathy. This CDR3 has 16 residues. V was clipped by 6 bases and J by 6 bases, with 23 bases between them. Germline CDR1 reads MNHNS; CDR2 reads SASEGT. Blood was drawn at first hyperthyroidism diagnosis, before any ophthalmopathy symptoms. RNA transcripts provided the source from which TCR beta CDR3 regions were amplified. HTBI primers drove first-round RT-PCR of the TCR CDR3. Each CDR3 protein gets one entry after TCRdb re-called the multiplex PCR reads with MiXCR. This sample has some 370,000 distinct CDR3 sequences, with roughly a sixth found just once. Study results and caveats: Most clonotypes expanded in thyroid above 0.001 were likewise present in blood.

Notes on this clonotype: The antigen remains unidentified.

The TCR comes from a woman aged 25 to 39 with Graves' hyperthyroidism that later progressed to Graves' ophthalmopathy. This chain connects TRBV6-1 to TRBJ1-2, with a possible D match to TRBD1 (5 bases). Sequenced input: blood. The CDR3 protein is CASSLPSPGTENGYTF. CDR3 sequence (DNA): TGTGCCAGCAGCCTGCCCTCTCCCGGGACCGAAAATGGCTACACCTTC.